These 30 T cell receptor beta chains were all obtained from the same sample, sequenced in a study of CD8 T cells in ankylosing spondylitis. Using its own MiXCR run on the 5' RACE reads, TCRdb lists one record per CDR3 protein. This sample carries tens of thousands of distinct CDR3 sequences, less than 3% of them seen once, and the ten largest clones take approximately 7.5%. The sequenced material came from blood, either unsorted or a sorted T cell fraction (not recorded which). Source of these receptors: a female donor with ankylosing spondylitis or in good health (not recorded which).

The sample holds many counts of this clonotype. The rearrangement links TRBV9 to TRBJ2-6; D might be TRBD1 (5 bases). The V end was cut by 2 bases, the J end by 0 bases, with 12 bases between. The CDR3 covers 17 residues. Germline CDR1 and CDR2: SGDLS and YYNGEE. CDR3 amino acids: CASSVWQGTSGANVLTF. The CDR3 DNA sequence: TGTGCCAGCAGCGTCTGGCAGGGAACCTCTGGGGCCAACGTCCTGACTTTC.

This clonotype was recorded many times. The V call is TRBV9, the J call TRBJ2-6; 11 bases agree with TRBD1. The CDR3 has 18 residues. Germline loops: CDR1 SGDLS, CDR2 YYNGEE. The V gene end was trimmed by 4 bases and the J gene end by 0 bases; junction bases not matched to a gene: 6. The CDR3 protein is CASSPRGQGASGANVLTF. CDR3 coding DNA: TGTGCCAGCAGCCCCCGAGGACAGGGGGCCTCTGGGGCCAACGTCCTGACTTTC.

This clonotype was detected once. One base away lies a much larger clone, so this may be a sequencing read error. The rearrangement uses TRBV9 and TRBJ2-1; D not certain. CDR3 length: 15 residues. V lost 4 bases and J lost 5, with 16 bases in between. Germline V gene sequence: CDR1 SGDLS, CDR2 YYNGEE. The DNA for the CDR3 is TGTGCCAGCAGCCCCCAAGGGAAGGACGACAATGAGCAGTTCTTC. Its protein product is CASSPQGKDDNEQFF.

This clonotype was counted many times. The chain employs TRBV9 and TRBJ1-2, with D possibly being TRBD1 (6 bases). CDR3 size: 14 residues. Germline V CDR1 and CDR2: SGDLS, YYNGEE. V was pared by 3 bases and J by 6 bases, with 15 bases between. This chain's CDR3 is CASSGGPRGHGYTF. The CDR3 coding sequence is TGTGCCAGCAGCGGAGGGCCCAGGGGACATGGCTACACCTTC.

This clonotype was found many times. The V call is TRBV9, the J call TRBJ1-2; TRBD1 matches 7 bases. Germline V CDR1 and CDR2: SGDLS, YYNGEE. The CDR3 loop spans 15 amino acids. Losses at the gene ends were 0 bases for V and 4 bases for J; bases not matched to a gene: 6. The CDR3 region has the DNA TGTGCCAGCAGCGTAGGAAAAGGGGGCGTCTATGGCTACACCTTC. Protein: CASSVGKGGVYGYTF.

This chain uses TRBV9 with TRBJ2-1; either TRBD1 or TRBD2 may fit D (5 bases each). Germline CDR1 and CDR2: SGDLS and YYNGEE. CDR3 length: 15 residues. Between the trimmed V and J ends, which lost 3 bases and 4 bases, there was a span of 14 bases. The CDR3 bases are TGTGCCAGCAGCGCCGGCCGGGGCAGTTACAATGAGCAGTTCTTC. Its protein is CASSAGRGSYNEQFF.

This clonotype was detected many times. This chain uses TRBV9 with TRBJ2-5, with 12 nucleotides matching TRBD2. Germline CDR1 SGDLS, CDR2 YYNGEE. J was trimmed by 5 bases and V by 0 bases; bases with no gene match: 11. This CDR3 comprises 18 residues. The CDR3 region has the DNA TGTGCCAGCAGCGTAGCTACAGCGGCTAGCGGGAGGGGGGAGACCCAGTACTTC. Amino acids: CASSVATAASGRGETQYF.

This clonotype was counted many times. This rearrangement joins TRBV9 to TRBJ2-3; 11 bases are shared with TRBD1. Trimming took 8 bases from V and 4 from J; bases not matched to a gene: 9. This CDR3 contains 15 residues. Per the germline V gene, CDR1 is SGDLS and CDR2 is YYNGEE. CDR3 residues: CASATRTGGSDTQYF. The CDR3 DNA follows: TGTGCCAGTGCTACTCGGACAGGGGGCTCAGATACGCAGTATTTT.

This clonotype has at least ten counts. The chain combines TRBV9 with TRBJ1-1; D unclear. Germline V gives CDR1 SGDLS, CDR2 YYNGEE. Trimming took off 3 bases at V and 4 bases at J, with 7 bases between the two ends. The CDR3 sequence is 12 residues long. The CDR3 DNA is TGTGCCAGCAGCGGACTTACCACTGAAGCTTTCTTT. Translation gives CASSGLTTEAFF.

This clonotype has a count of ten or more. The chain combines TRBV9 with TRBJ2-1; 10 bases line up with TRBD2. This CDR3 is 18 amino acids long. Germline values: CDR1 SGDLS, CDR2 YYNGEE. Trimming took 6 bases from V and 0 from J; bases not matched to a gene: 12. CDR3 residues: CASTPPIAGGLSYNEQFF. In DNA form, the CDR3 reads TGTGCCAGCACCCCTCCTATAGCGGGAGGACTCTCCTACAATGAGCAGTTCTTC.

This clonotype has a count of ten or more. The rearrangement links TRBV9 to TRBJ1-1, with a weak D call TRBD1 (5 bases). V shed 0 bases and J shed 1 base, with 7 bases lying between them. The length of the CDR3 is 14 residues. Germline-derived CDR1 and CDR2 are SGDLS and YYNGEE. CDR3 coding DNA: TGTGCCAGCAGCGTAGGGGGACCGAACACTGAAGCTTTCTTT. Its protein is CASSVGGPNTEAFF.

This clonotype was seen at least ten times. The V gene is TRBV9, the J gene TRBJ1-1; a possible D gene is TRBD1 (5 bases). From germline, CDR1 is SGDLS and CDR2 YYNGEE. The CDR3 totals 16 residues. Trimming took off 4 bases at V and 3 bases at J, with 19 bases between the two ends. The CDR3 spells CASSRPQGLGDTEAFF. CDR3 bases: TGTGCCAGCAGCAGACCTCAGGGCCTCGGGGACACTGAAGCTTTCTTT.

The table lists this clonotype with many counts. V and J are TRBV9 and TRBJ1-6; the match to TRBD1 covers 11 bases. Germline V lookup: CDR1 SGDLS, CDR2 YYNGEE. Trimming removed 3 bases from V and 14 bases from J; junction bases left unmatched: 10. CDR3 length: 15 amino acids. CDR3 bases: TGTGCCAGCAGCGCCGGGACAGGGGGGGCTCAGACCCTCCACTTT. Translating it yields CASSAGTGGAQTLHF.

In its sample, this clonotype was seen many times. The rearrangement links TRBV9 to TRBJ1-2; 9 nucleotides agree with TRBD1. There are 16 residues in the CDR3. The V gene's germline CDR1 is SGDLS and CDR2 YYNGEE. The trim removed 3 bases at V and 2 bases at J, leaving 8 bases unmatched. In DNA, the CDR3 is TGTGCCAGCAGCGGAGGGACAGGGATACCCAACTATGGCTACACCTTC. Its translation is CASSGGTGIPNYGYTF.

This rearrangement joins TRBV9 to TRBJ1-1; 8 bases map to TRBD1. Per the germline V gene, CDR1 is SGDLS and CDR2 is YYNGEE. There are 14 residues in the CDR3. V lost 3 bases and J lost 3; bases outside the gene matches: 4. The CDR3 loop is CASSAPTGDTEAFF. The CDR3 DNA sequence: TGTGCCAGCAGCGCACCGACAGGGGACACTGAAGCTTTCTTT.

This clonotype occurred many times. The CDR3 loop reads CASSVRAGFTDTQYF. CDR3 DNA sequence: TGTGCCAGCAGCGTAAGGGCGGGTTTCACAGATACGCAGTATTTT. The chain recombines TRBV9 with TRBJ2-3; D is possibly TRBD2 (5 bases). The CDR3 consists of 15 residues. V lost 1 base to trimming and J lost 2 bases, with 11 bases between them. CDR1 and CDR2 (germline): SGDLS, YYNGEE.

This clonotype was counted only a few times. The rearrangement uses TRBV9 and TRBJ2-6, with D unclear. V lost 4 bases, J lost 0 bases, and 14 bases lay in between. The germline CDR1 and CDR2 sequences are SGDLS and YYNGEE. The CDR3 is 17 amino acids. CDR3 protein: CASSPGTFTSGANVLTF. The CDR3 nucleotides are TGTGCCAGCAGCCCCGGAACGTTTACCTCTGGGGCCAACGTCCTGACTTTC.

This clonotype was picked up many times. This sequence joins TRBV9 and TRBJ2-5; 7 positions match TRBD2. The CDR3 totals 15 residues. Germline CDR1 SGDLS, CDR2 YYNGEE. J gave up 3 bases and V 0 bases, and 5 bases lay outside the gene matches. The CDR3 sequence is CASSVGAGVEETQYF. The CDR3 coding sequence is TGTGCCAGCAGCGTAGGGGCGGGGGTTGAAGAGACCCAGTACTTC.

This clonotype was counted ten times or more. The J gene is TRBJ2-3, the V gene TRBV9; 7 bases fit TRBD1. The J segment lost 2 bases and the V segment lost 4 bases, leaving 7 bases of the junction unmatched. This CDR3 region has 15 residues. The germline V gene encodes CDR1 SGDLS and CDR2 YYNGEE. The CDR3 DNA follows: TGTGCCAGCAGCCCCCGACAGGGTAACACAGATACGCAGTATTTT. It is translated as CASSPRQGNTDTQYF.

By share, this clonotype ranks as medium-sized (0.01 to 0.1%). This chain connects TRBV9 to TRBJ2-1; 8 bases align to TRBD2. The germline V gene encodes CDR1 SGDLS and CDR2 YYNGEE. The CDR3 is 15 amino acids. The V segment lost 3 bases and the J segment 0 bases; nucleotides outside the gene matches: 2. The CDR3 DNA is TGTGCCAGCAGCGCAAGCGGGAGCTCCTACAATGAGCAGTTCTTC. It yields the protein CASSASGSSYNEQFF. Supplemented by reference TRBV9 and TRBJ2-1, the full variable domain reads DSGVTQTPKHLITATGQRVTLRCSPRSGDLSVYWYQQSLDQGLQFLIQYYNGEERAKGNILERFSAQQFPDLHSELNLSSLELGDSALYFCASSASGSSYNEQFFGPGTRLTVL.

In this sample, this clonotype turned up many times. The genes are TRBV9 and TRBJ2-1; D is uncertain. The CDR3 totals 14 residues. In germline, CDR1 is SGDLS, CDR2 YYNGEE. V dropped 0 bases and J dropped 7 bases, with 11 bases sitting between them. CDR3 residues: CASSVADRINEQFF. In nucleotides, the CDR3 is TGTGCCAGCAGCGTAGCCGACCGCATTAATGAGCAGTTCTTC. Combining the CDR3 with reference TRBV9 and TRBJ2-1 gives the whole variable domain DSGVTQTPKHLITATGQRVTLRCSPRSGDLSVYWYQQSLDQGLQFLIQYYNGEERAKGNILERFSAQQFPDLHSELNLSSLELGDSALYFCASSVADRINEQFFGPGTRLTVL.

This clonotype has only a few counts. The rearrangement links TRBV19 to TRBJ2-1; TRBD1 might be the D (6 bases). Trimming cost V 6 bases and J 0 bases, with 12 bases left between them. This CDR3 is built from 15 residues. Per the germline V gene, CDR1 is LNHDA and CDR2 is SQIVND (reference sequence). The CDR3 loop reads CASSLQGSSYNEQFF. CDR3 nucleotide sequence: TGTGCCAGTAGCCTACAGGGAAGCTCCTACAATGAGCAGTTCTTC.

This clonotype was counted many times. The rearrangement uses TRBV9 and TRBJ2-3, with 10 bases that match TRBD2. With V trimmed by 0 bases and J by 4 bases, 5 bases remained unmatched. Germline V gene lookup returns CDR1 SGDLS and CDR2 YYNGEE. This CDR3 spans 16 amino acids. In nucleotides, the CDR3 is TGTGCCAGCAGCGTAGCACCTAGCGGGAGAGCAGATACGCAGTATTTT. Its protein is CASSVAPSGRADTQYF. Based on the CDR3 plus reference TRBV9 and TRBJ2-3, the full variable domain is DSGVTQTPKHLITATGQRVTLRCSPRSGDLSVYWYQQSLDQGLQFLIQYYNGEERAKGNILERFSAQQFPDLHSELNLSSLELGDSALYFCASSVAPSGRADTQYFGPGTRLTVL.

This clonotype has a count of ten or more. V usage is TRBV9 and J usage is TRBJ2-3, with D perhaps TRBD2 (6 bases). V was trimmed by 0 bases and J by 0 bases, leaving 11 bases between them. This CDR3 has 16 residues. In germline, CDR1 is SGDLS, CDR2 YYNGEE. The CDR3 DNA follows: TGTGCCAGCAGCGTAGCCCCCGGGACTAGCACAGATACGCAGTATTTT. This codes for CASSVAPGTSTDTQYF.

This clonotype was picked up many times. This chain joins TRBV9 and TRBJ2-2; D uncertain. CDR3 length: 16 residues. Trimming removed 0 bases at V and 4 bases at J, with 13 bases between. Germline V lookup: CDR1 SGDLS, CDR2 YYNGEE. The CDR3 reads CASSVGVSFPTGELFF. In nucleotides, the CDR3 is TGTGCCAGCAGCGTAGGGGTTAGCTTTCCCACCGGGGAGCTGTTTTTT. Variable domain in full (rest from reference TRBV9 and TRBJ2-2): DSGVTQTPKHLITATGQRVTLRCSPRSGDLSVYWYQQSLDQGLQFLIQYYNGEERAKGNILERFSAQQFPDLHSELNLSSLELGDSALYFCASSVGVSFPTGELFFGEGSRLTVL.

For this clonotype: It may be a read error: a sequence one base away is much more abundant. The V and J genes are TRBV9 and TRBJ2-1, with D possibly being TRBD2 (6 bases). CDR1 and CDR2 (germline): SGDLS, YYNGEE. CDR3 length equals 14 residues. V dropped 3 bases and J dropped 4 bases, with 11 bases sitting between them. The CDR3 loop reads CASSAGLPYNEQFF. The CDR3 DNA is TGTGCCAGCAGCGCGGGACTGCCTTACAATGAGCAGTTCTTC. The full variable domain, its missing parts supplied by reference TRBV9 and TRBJ2-1, is DSGVTQTPKHLITATGQRVTLRCSPRSGDLSVYWYQQSLDQGLQFLIQYYNGEERAKGNILERFSAQQFPDLHSELNLSSLELGDSALYFCASSAGLPYNEQFFGPGTRLTVL.

The table lists this clonotype with many counts. The chain employs TRBV9 and TRBJ2-3, with 11 bases identical to TRBD2. CDR3 length: 16 residues. The V gene's germline CDR1 is SGDLS and CDR2 YYNGEE. V shed 1 base and J 6 bases; nucleotides not matched to a gene: 7. Here the CDR3 DNA reads TGTGCCAGCAGCGTAAGCCCCGCTAGCGGGAGGGATACGCAGTATTTT. Amino acids: CASSVSPASGRDTQYF.

This clonotype occurred many times. Here the CDR3 reads CASSVAPTVTGELFF. As DNA, the CDR3 is TGTGCCAGCAGCGTAGCCCCGACAGTCACCGGGGAGCTGTTTTTT. The chain carries TRBV9 and TRBJ2-2; tentatively, D is TRBD1 (5 bases). Trimming left V 0 bases short and J 4 bases short, with 10 bases between. CDR1 is SGDLS, CDR2 YYNGEE, per germline. The CDR3 runs 15 residues.

Ten or more counts support this clonotype. The chain uses TRBV9 and TRBJ2-5; 7 bases match TRBD1. The CDR3 is 15 amino acids. V gave up 0 bases and J gave up 5 bases; unmatched junction bases: 7. CDR1 is SGDLS and CDR2 is YYNGEE in the germline V gene. This chain's CDR3 is CASSVEGTVRETQYF. CDR3 DNA sequence: TGTGCCAGCAGCGTAGAAGGGACAGTTCGGGAGACCCAGTACTTC.

This clonotype was seen repeatedly, ten times or more. The CDR3 DNA reads as TGTGCCAGCAGCATATCCGGGACAGAGGATTCACCCCTCCACTTT. Residues: CASSISGTEDSPLHF. The V gene is TRBV9, the J gene TRBJ1-6; TRBD1 matches at 7 bases. V lost 4 bases and J lost 8; bases outside the gene matches: 9. The germline CDR1 and CDR2 sequences are SGDLS and YYNGEE. The CDR3 is 15 amino acids.